This T cell receptor beta chain was profiled in a study of preoperative IRX-2 immunotherapy in early breast cancer (dated by TCRdb to between 2017 and 2020). As concerns this clone: It has no known antigen specificity. Base-call qualities are not available, and no considerably larger clone is one nucleotide away.

The library was produced with the immunoSEQ multiplex PCR assay. Held by TCRdb, this immuneACCESS table contains in-frame sequences only and omits some clones. Under half of the omission traces to an unresolved V gene where checked; the cause of the rest is unknown. This sample holds about 32,000 clones; around 86% were observed only once. The biggest ten clones account for 2.5% of the sample. The sample's treatment or condition label, decoded: preoperative locoregional IRX-2 cytokine immunotherapy. The samples were obtained from a phase Ib study that tested preoperative, locoregional IRX-2 cytokine immunotherapy designed to prime immune responses. The donors were early-stage breast cancer patients who were given IRX-2 prior to surgery. V is reduced by 6 bases and J by 3 bases, leaving a spacing of 9 bases between them. The CDR3 numbers 14 residues from cysteine through phenylalanine. CDR3 DNA only is kept here, 42 bases in frame from base 1.

The chain is encoded by TRBV6-7 joined to TRBJ1-6, with the D gene uncertain. TRBV6-7 counts as an open reading frame of uncertain function. The sample consisted of lymph node tissue, taken from a patient treated with IRX-2 immunotherapy. This sequence was found in a human donor with breast cancer. The DNA is TGTGCCAGCAGCCCTAGACACTATAATTCACCCCTCCACTTT. This translates into CASSPRHYNSPLHF.